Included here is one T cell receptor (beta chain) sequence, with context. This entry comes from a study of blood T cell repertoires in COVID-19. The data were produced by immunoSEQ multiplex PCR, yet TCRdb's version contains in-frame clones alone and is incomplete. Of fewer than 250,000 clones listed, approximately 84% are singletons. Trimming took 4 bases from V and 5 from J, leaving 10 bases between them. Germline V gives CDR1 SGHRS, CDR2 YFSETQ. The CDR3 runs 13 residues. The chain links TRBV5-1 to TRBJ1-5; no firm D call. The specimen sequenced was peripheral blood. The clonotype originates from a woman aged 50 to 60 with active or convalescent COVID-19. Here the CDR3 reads CASSPLPDQPQHF. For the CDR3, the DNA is TGCGCCAGCAGCCCCCTCCCGGATCAGCCCCAGCATTTT.